This T cell receptor beta chain derives from a study of shared clonotypes between healthy human individuals. As for the study in general: The plates for each donor numbered three CD4 naive, three CD4 memory, two CD8 naive and one CD8 memory.

There are 15 residues in the CDR3. Germline-derived CDR1 and CDR2 are MNHNS and SASEGT. From CD4+ cells came CD45RA+ naive and CD45RA-negative memory subsets. Concerning this clone itself: A junction end diverges from the germline sequence, so it may reflect a read error. The same CDR3 also results from other DNA sequences found in this sample.

It was about 190 ng DNA, 25,000 to 35,000 T cell genomes, that sorted-subset replicate PCRs used. Clones were read by immunoSEQ multiplex PCR, and TCRdb kept only the in-frame ones, dropping some. This table holds hundreds of thousands of clones, roughly 73% found once. This chain joins TRBV6-1 and TRBJ1-5, with 7 nucleotides matching TRBD1. The material sequenced was memory CD4+ T cells sorted from blood. Subset indicated: CD45RA-negative fraction. The TCR comes from a woman aged 25 to 45 in good health. The DNA of the CDR3 is TGTGCCAGCAGCGAAGACAGGGCCAGCAATCAGCCCCAGCATTTT. It is translated as CASSEDRASNQPQHF.